The 27 T cell receptor beta chains presented below share a single source sample, sequenced in a study of shared clonotypes between healthy human individuals. Assay used: immunoSEQ multiplex PCR; TCRdb lists only in-frame clones, some missing. This sample has hundreds of thousands of clones; roughly 70% occur once, and the top ten carry about 1.8%. Sequencing input: memory CD4+ T cells sorted from blood. Subset noted: CD45RA-negative fraction. These receptors were obtained from a woman younger than 45 in good health.

The chain employs TRBV5-6 and TRBJ1-2; 7 bases fit TRBD1. The V gene's germline CDR1 is SGHDT and CDR2 YYEEEE. The CDR3 covers 13 residues. V shed 4 bases and J 4 bases; nucleotides not matched to a gene: 4. The CDR3 protein is CASSPWDSYGYTF. For the CDR3, the DNA is TGTGCCAGCAGCCCATGGGACAGCTATGGCTACACCTTC.

In the case of this clone: This sample also contains other DNA sequences that code for the same CDR3. V usage is TRBV19 and J usage is TRBJ1-2; no clear D gene. Trimming took off 3 bases at V and 3 bases at J, with 11 bases between the two ends. The germline CDR1 and CDR2 sequences are LNHDA and SQIVND (reference sequence). The CDR3 loop spans 14 amino acids. CDR3 coding DNA: TGTGCCAGTAGTATCTCGGGGAGGGACTATGGCTACACCTTC. This codes for CASSISGRDYGYTF.

The chain joins TRBV9 to TRBJ2-1; D tentatively reads TRBD1 or TRBD2 (5 bases each). In germline, CDR1 is SGDLS, CDR2 YYNGEE. The CDR3 length is 15 residues. V was cut by 5 bases and J by 4 bases, with 16 bases left in between. The CDR3 sequence: CASSVVGDGYNEQFF. As DNA, the CDR3 is TGTGCCAGCAGTGTGGTGGGGGACGGGTACAATGAGCAGTTCTTC.

V and J are TRBV18 and TRBJ2-3, with TRBD2 matching over 8 bases. Germline V gives CDR1 KGHSH, CDR2 LQKENI. V lost 1 base to trimming and J lost 6 bases; unmatched junction nucleotides: 6. The CDR3 has 15 amino acids. For the CDR3, the DNA is TGTGCCAGCTCACCACGTGGACTAGCAACGGATACGCAGTATTTT. It is translated as CASSPRGLATDTQYF. Looking up the rest from reference TRBV18 and TRBJ2-3 gives the full variable domain: NAGVMQNPRHLVRRRGQEARLRCSPMKGHSHVYWYRQLPEEGLKFMVYLQKENIIDESGMPKERFSAEFPKEGPSILRIQQVVRGDSAAYFCASSPRGLATDTQYFGPGTRLTVL.

The gene calls are TRBV6-4 and TRBJ1-2, with 9 bases that match TRBD1. CDR3 length: 14 residues. CDR1 is MRHNA and CDR2 is SNTAGT in the germline V gene. Trimming took 6 bases from V and 7 from J; bases not matched to a gene: 9. CDR3 in amino acids: CASSSTGGRSGYTF. DNA for the CDR3: TGTGCCAGCAGCTCGACAGGGGGTAGAAGTGGCTACACCTTC.

This clone was counted a single time. This chain joins TRBV29-1 and TRBJ1-4; TRBD1 aligns across 8 bases. This CDR3 has 14 residues. Per germline, CDR1 SQVTM and CDR2 ANQGSEA. The V and J ends lost 6 bases and 4 bases, in that order; junction bases with no gene match: 7. The CDR3 protein is CSVSDRENNEKLFF. In DNA form, the CDR3 reads TGCAGCGTGTCGGACAGGGAAAATAATGAAAAACTGTTTTTT.

The chain has TRBV13 and TRBJ2-7; 8 bases agree with TRBD1. The length of the CDR3 is 13 residues. V lost 6 bases and J lost 4; bases outside the gene matches: 5. Germline V gene lookup returns CDR1 PRHDT and CDR2 FYEKMQ (reference sequence). The CDR3 DNA sequence: TGTGCCAGCAGAAGACAGGGGATATACGAGCAGTACTTC. This gives the protein CASRRQGIYEQYF.

The V gene is TRBV11-1, the J gene TRBJ2-3; 15 bases match TRBD2. The CDR3 has 18 residues. Looked up from germline, CDR1 is SGHAT and CDR2 is FQDESV (reference sequence). V trimming: 2 bases; J trimming: 2 bases; junction bases outside the gene matches: 5. The CDR3 DNA reads as TGTGCCAGCAGCTTAAGAGGACTAGCGGGAGGGGCCACAGATACGCAGTATTTT. It translates to CASSLRGLAGGATDTQYF. Variable domain in full (rest from reference TRBV11-1 and TRBJ2-3): EAEVAQSPRYKITEKSQAVAFWCDPISGHATLYWYRQILGQGPELLVQFQDESVVDDSQLPKDRFSAERLKGVDSTLKIQPAELGDSAMYLCASSLRGLAGGATDTQYFGPGTRLTVL.

This clone was seen only a few times. The chain couples TRBV7-9 to TRBJ2-2; no firm D call. Trimming pared 4 bases from V and 6 bases from J, leaving 15 bases between. The CDR3 loop spans 15 amino acids. CDR1 is SEHNR, CDR2 FQNEAQ, per germline (reference sequence). CDR3 amino acids: CASSSGRSLAGELFF. CDR3 coding DNA: TGTGCCAGCAGCTCCGGACGCTCCTTGGCCGGGGAGCTGTTTTTT.

This clone has just a few counts. The chain joins TRBV4-1 to TRBJ2-1; D might be TRBD1 or TRBD2, each matching 7 bases. Germline V gene sequence: CDR1 MGHRA, CDR2 YSYEKL. Trimming removed 2 bases at V and 7 bases at J, with 21 bases between. The CDR3 has 17 amino acids. The CDR3: CASSQPREGASRNEQFF. CDR3 DNA: TGCGCCAGCAGCCAACCCAGGGAGGGGGCATCGAGGAATGAGCAGTTCTTC.

The chain employs TRBV28 and TRBJ2-3; D remains ambiguous. Germline V gives CDR1 MDHEN, CDR2 SYDVKM. This CDR3 comprises 14 residues. Trimming took 5 bases from V and 2 from J, leaving 11 bases between them. The chain's CDR3 is CASSPLRATDTQYF. Here the CDR3 DNA reads TGTGCCAGCAGTCCTCTAAGGGCCACAGATACGCAGTATTTT.

This clone was recorded a few times. V and J are TRBV10-3 and TRBJ2-2, with 7 positions matching TRBD2. The CDR3 consists of 17 residues. Germline V CDR1 and CDR2: ENHRY, SYGVKD. Trimming cost V 4 bases and J 6 bases; bases outside gene matches: 14. The CDR3 region is CAISGSGQSGAAGELFF. Written as DNA, the CDR3 is TGTGCCATCAGTGGGTCCGGGCAGAGCGGGGCGGCCGGGGAGCTGTTTTTT.

In its sample, this clone was seen once. Other DNA sequences in this specimen translate into the identical CDR3. The V gene is TRBV29-1, the J gene TRBJ1-4; weak D call: TRBD1 (6 bases). In germline, CDR1 is SQVTM, CDR2 ANQGSEA. Trimming removed 6 bases at V and 4 bases at J, with 12 bases between. CDR3 length: 13 residues. CDR3 amino acids: CSVETGLNEKLFF. The CDR3 nucleotides read TGCAGCGTAGAGACAGGACTTAATGAAAAACTGTTTTTT.

The chain joins TRBV6-1 to TRBJ2-3; TRBD1 matches at 10 bases. Germline-derived CDR1 and CDR2 are MNHNS and SASEGT. The CDR3 is 14 residues long. Trimming removed 7 bases from V and 4 bases from J; junction bases left unmatched: 5. CDR3 residues: CASISGQGADTQYF. The CDR3 bases are TGTGCCAGCATTTCCGGACAGGGGGCAGATACGCAGTATTTT.

J is TRBJ2-3 and V is TRBV19; 7 nucleotides line up with TRBD1. This CDR3 comprises 13 residues. The V gene end was trimmed by 2 bases and the J gene end by 10 bases; junction bases not matched to a gene: 6. CDR1 and CDR2 from the germline V gene are LNHDA and SQIVND (reference sequence). This CDR3 is CASSIIADRPQYF. DNA for the CDR3: TGTGCCAGTAGTATAATCGCGGACAGGCCGCAGTATTTT.

The gene calls are TRBV6-1 and TRBJ2-7, with 8 bases matching TRBD2. J was trimmed by 6 bases and V by 5 bases; bases with no gene match: 6. Germline assignment: CDR1 MNHNS and CDR2 SASEGT. CDR3 length: 13 amino acids. This CDR3 reads CASSPQRGREQYF. DNA of the CDR3: TGTGCCAGCAGTCCCCAGCGGGGGCGCGAGCAGTACTTC.

The rearrangement links TRBV10-3 to TRBJ1-5; 7 nucleotides line up with TRBD1. Germline-derived CDR1 and CDR2 are ENHRY and SYGVKD. Trimming cost V 3 bases and J 7 bases; bases outside gene matches: 6. The CDR3 is 14 amino acids. The CDR3 DNA reads TGTGCCATCAGTGACCCGACAGGGCAACAGCCCCAGCATTTT. As protein: CAISDPTGQQPQHF.

The genes are TRBV6-5 and TRBJ2-7; 8 bases align to TRBD1. V dropped 6 bases and J dropped 2; count of bases not matched to a gene: 6. Germline V lookup: CDR1 MNHEY, CDR2 SVGAGI. The CDR3 covers 14 residues. The chain's CDR3 is CASRRTGLPYEQYF. In DNA, the CDR3 is TGTGCCAGCAGACGGACAGGGTTGCCCTACGAGCAGTACTTC.

The chain combines TRBV28 with TRBJ2-7; a weak D match, TRBD2 (5 bases). Looked up from germline, CDR1 is MDHEN and CDR2 is SYDVKM. The CDR3 loop spans 13 amino acids. The V and J ends lost 9 bases and 2 bases respectively, with 14 bases between them. The CDR3 bases are TGTGCCAGTAGCGTCGGTACAACCTACGAGCAGTACTTC. Translating gives CASSVGTTYEQYF.

V gene TRBV6-5 combines with J gene TRBJ1-1; 7 bases are shared with TRBD1. V shed 8 bases, J shed 5 bases, and the junction held 8 bases outside the gene matches. The germline V gene has CDR1 MNHEY and CDR2 SVGAGI. CDR3 length equals 13 residues. CDR3 nucleotide sequence: TGTGCCAGCGAGACAGGGCTGGGAACTGAAGCTTTCTTT. Protein sequence: CASETGLGTEAFF.

This clone was seen just once. This chain joins TRBV13 and TRBJ1-2, with 9 nucleotides matching TRBD1. Germline assignment: CDR1 PRHDT and CDR2 FYEKMQ (reference sequence). This CDR3 spans 18 amino acids. J gave up 4 bases and V 4 bases, and 16 bases lay outside the gene matches. The CDR3 coding sequence is TGTGCCAGCAGCTCCCGGTACTCACAGGGGGCTGAGGGCTATGGCTACACCTTC. Translation gives CASSSRYSQGAEGYGYTF.

J is TRBJ1-1 and V is TRBV6-6; D unresolved. CDR3 length equals 14 residues. Germline V lookup: CDR1 MNHNY, CDR2 SVGAGI (reference sequence). Trimming pared 6 bases from V and 5 bases from J, leaving 16 bases between. This CDR3 reads CASSYGGPKTEAFF. The CDR3, as DNA: TGTGCCAGCAGCTATGGAGGCCCCAAGACTGAAGCTTTCTTT.

This clone occurred a few times. The chain has TRBV6-6 and TRBJ2-7, with D maybe TRBD2 (6 bases). The CDR3 covers 14 residues. CDR1 and CDR2 from the germline V gene are MNHNY and SVGAGI (reference sequence). V dropped 6 bases and J dropped 5 bases, with 17 bases sitting between them. In DNA form, the CDR3 reads TGTGCCAGCAGAAGGGGAGGTCCCCTCCACGAGCAGTACTTC. It yields the protein CASRRGGPLHEQYF.

The rearrangement uses TRBV6-5 and TRBJ1-2, with unresolved D. V was cut by 6 bases and J by 5 bases, with 10 bases left in between. Germline CDR1 and CDR2: MNHEY and SVGAGI. The CDR3 totals 12 residues. The CDR3 region has the DNA TGTGCCAGCAGGGACCCTTTTTATGGCTACACCTTC. Its translation is CASRDPFYGYTF.

The rearrangement joins TRBV5-1 to TRBJ1-5; D might be TRBD1 (5 bases). CDR3 length: 15 residues. Germline V gene lookup returns CDR1 SGHRS and CDR2 YFSETQ. V was trimmed by 0 bases and J by 5 bases, leaving 12 bases between them. CDR3 in amino acids: CASSLVPGSHQPQHF. The CDR3 DNA reads TGCGCCAGCAGCTTGGTGCCAGGGAGTCATCAGCCCCAGCATTTT.

V is TRBV5-5 and J is TRBJ1-1, with D unclear. Trimming took 2 bases from V and 3 from J, leaving 11 bases between them. The V gene's germline CDR1 is SGHKS and CDR2 YYEKEE (reference sequence). The CDR3 totals 14 residues. The CDR3 here is CASSFWEFDTEAFF. The DNA for the CDR3 is TGTGCCAGCAGCTTCTGGGAATTCGACACTGAAGCTTTCTTT.

This rearrangement joins TRBV6-5 to TRBJ1-5, with a possible D match to TRBD1 (6 bases). The V end lost 8 bases, the J end lost 2 bases, and 10 bases lay between the germline ends. The CDR3 is made up of 13 amino acids. Per germline, CDR1 MNHEY and CDR2 SVGAGI. The CDR3 here is CASAPGGNQPQHF. CDR3 DNA sequence: TGTGCCAGCGCCCCAGGGGGCAATCAGCCCCAGCATTTT.